The 26 T cell receptor beta chains given below trace back to one sample, sequenced in a study of cytomegalovirus exposure and HLA in healthy donors (dated by TCRdb to about 2017). Library preparation used the immunoSEQ multiplex PCR assay. The multiplex PCR relied on a mix of 60 forward primers for TCR Vbeta segments and 13 reverse primers for TCR Jbeta segments. As stored in TCRdb, this immuneACCESS dataset retains in-frame rearrangements with V and J assigned. A fraction of the clones does not appear; measured against another copy, unresolved V genes explain less than half of the discrepancy, and the remainder lacks a known reason. Here the sample has 200,000 or so clones; roughly 80% occur a single time. Approximately 0.39% of the sample goes to the ten largest clones. The sample consisted of PBMCs. These receptor sequences come from a male donor in good health and CMV-seropositive.

The chain couples TRBV10-3 to TRBJ1-1; D remains ambiguous. V lost 8 bases and J lost 0, with 4 bases in between. The CDR3 contains 11 residues. The germline V gene encodes CDR1 ENHRY and CDR2 SYGVKD. This CDR3 reads CAIWLNTEAFF. The CDR3 DNA sequence: TGTGCCATCTGGCTGAACACTGAAGCTTTCTTT.

In its sample, this clone was seen once. The gene calls are TRBV7-9 and TRBJ2-4; 7 bases fit TRBD1. V shed 4 bases, J shed 0 bases, and the junction held 6 bases outside the gene matches. This CDR3 spans 16 amino acids. Per germline, CDR1 SEHNR and CDR2 FQNEAQ (reference sequence). CDR3 loop: CASSSTGVLAKNIQYF. In nucleotides, the CDR3 is TGTGCCAGCAGCTCTACAGGGGTCCTAGCCAAAAACATTCAGTACTTC. Drawing the rest from reference TRBV7-9 and TRBJ2-4, the complete variable domain is DTGVSQNPRHKITKRGQNVTFRCDPISEHNRLYWYRQTLGQGPEFLTYFQNEAQLEKSRLLSDRFSAERPKGSFSTLEIQRTEQGDSAMYLCASSSTGVLAKNIQYFGAGTRLSVL.

This chain uses TRBV6-5 with TRBJ1-1; D remains unclear. Germline assignment: CDR1 MNHEY and CDR2 SVGAGI. This CDR3 is built from 13 residues. Trimming cost V 7 bases and J 1 base, with 10 bases left between them. CDR3 nucleotide sequence: TGTGCCAGCACCTCATGGGCGAACACTGAAGCTTTCTTT. Its protein product is CASTSWANTEAFF.

The chain uses TRBV4-3 and TRBJ1-4; 10 bases map to TRBD1. The germline V gene encodes CDR1 LGHNA and CDR2 YSLEER. V dropped 0 bases and J dropped 5; count of bases not matched to a gene: 9. The CDR3 runs to 18 residues. The CDR3: CASSQDTPPTGGNEKLFF. For the CDR3, the DNA is TGCGCCAGCAGCCAAGATACCCCTCCGACAGGGGGCAATGAAAAACTGTTTTTT.

The chain uses TRBV25-1 and TRBJ1-1, with a possible D match to TRBD1 (5 bases). Germline V gene data show CDR1 as MGHDK and CDR2 as SYGVNS. This CDR3 spans 15 amino acids. V was pared by 5 bases and J by 1 base, with 14 bases between. CDR3 in DNA: TGTGCCAGCAGTCCGACCGGCGGACAGAACACTGAAGCTTTCTTT. This encodes CASSPTGGQNTEAFF.

The table lists this clone with a count of one. The chain carries TRBV19 and TRBJ1-1; 9 positions match TRBD1. The CDR3 has 13 amino acids. Germline V CDR1 and CDR2: LNHDA, SQIVND (reference sequence). The trim removed 7 bases at V and 5 bases at J, leaving 5 bases unmatched. The CDR3 DNA follows: TGTGCCAGTACCACAGGGGGCAGGACTGAAGCTTTCTTT. Amino acid sequence: CASTTGGRTEAFF.

This rearrangement joins TRBV5-1 to TRBJ1-1, with D uncertain. This CDR3 has 13 amino acids. Germline CDR1 is SGHRS and CDR2 is YFSETQ. Trimming removed 5 bases at V and 6 bases at J, with 14 bases between. The CDR3 sequence: CASRGGSGSEAFF. For the CDR3, the DNA is TGCGCCAGCAGAGGAGGGTCTGGGTCTGAAGCTTTCTTT.

This clone came up once. The V call is TRBV6-5, the J call TRBJ2-7, with TRBD1 matching 10 bases. Germline V gives CDR1 MNHEY, CDR2 SVGAGI. The CDR3 contains 14 residues. The V and J ends lost 5 bases and 4 bases, in that order; junction bases with no gene match: 5. CDR3 coding DNA: TGTGCCAGCAGTCTCGACAGGGGGCCGTACGAGCAGTACTTC. The encoded protein is CASSLDRGPYEQYF.

The CDR3 loop is CSADRVGEQFF. For the CDR3, the DNA is TGCAGTGCAGACAGGGTGGGAGAGCAGTTCTTC. This rearrangement joins TRBV20-1 to TRBJ2-1; 7 nucleotides agree with TRBD1. The CDR3 loop spans 11 amino acids. The junction had 6 bases not matched to a gene; V was cut back by 6 bases and J by 10 bases. CDR1 is DFQATT and CDR2 is SNEGSKA in the germline V gene (reference sequence).

The rearrangement joins TRBV4-3 to TRBJ2-7, with a weak D call TRBD1 (6 bases). The CDR3 sequence is 15 residues long. CDR1 and CDR2 from the germline V gene are LGHNA and YSLEER. The germline V and J ends were trimmed by 0 bases and 6 bases, with 15 bases remaining between them. In DNA, the CDR3 is TGCGCCAGCAGCCAAGATGAGGGGGTGGCGGGCGAGCAGTACTTC. Protein: CASSQDEGVAGEQYF.

V gene TRBV6-5 combines with J gene TRBJ1-2; 10 nucleotides align to TRBD1. The V gene's germline CDR1 is MNHEY and CDR2 SVGAGI. The CDR3 is 15 residues long. V shed 6 bases and J 4 bases; nucleotides not matched to a gene: 8. DNA for the CDR3: TGTGCCAGCAGAAACCCGGGACAGGGGTCCTATGGCTACACCTTC. It encodes CASRNPGQGSYGYTF.

V and J are TRBV5-4 and TRBJ2-3, with TRBD2 identical over 15 bases. Germline V lookup: CDR1 SGHNT, CDR2 YYREEE (reference sequence). CDR3 length: 18 residues. Losses at the gene ends were 4 bases for V and 0 bases for J; bases not matched to a gene: 6. CDR3 loop: CASSTGLAGGRSTDTQYF. The CDR3 DNA reads as TGTGCCAGCAGCACCGGACTAGCGGGAGGGAGAAGCACAGATACGCAGTATTTT.

The CDR3 sequence: CASSQENRVGTNEKLFF. CDR3 bases: TGTGCCAGCAGCCAAGAAAACAGGGTGGGAACTAATGAAAAACTGTTTTTT. This chain joins TRBV4-2 and TRBJ1-4, with D possibly matching TRBD1 (6 bases). V dropped 0 bases and J dropped 1 base, with 12 bases sitting between them. CDR3 length: 17 amino acids. The V gene's germline CDR1 is LGHNA and CDR2 YNFKEQ.

The chain has TRBV28 and TRBJ1-4; weak D call: TRBD1 (6 bases). Trimming removed 3 bases from V and 7 bases from J, with 15 bases in between. The CDR3 contains 15 residues. Germline V lookup: CDR1 MDHEN, CDR2 SYDVKM. CDR3 region: CASSFPAGAGEKLFF. CDR3 sequence (DNA): TGTGCCAGCAGTTTCCCGGCGGGGGCAGGTGAAAAACTGTTTTTT.

This sequence joins TRBV9 and TRBJ2-5; 8 bases are shared with TRBD1. The J call may be incorrect, as the DNA end agrees better with TRBJ2-7. Germline values: CDR1 SGDLS, CDR2 YYNGEE. This CDR3 comprises 15 residues. For the CDR3, the DNA is TGTGCCAGCAGCGCATCAGGACAGGGAGGCTACGAGCAGTACTTC. Translation: CASSASGQGGYEQYF.

The rearrangement uses TRBV30 and TRBJ1-2; D possibly corresponds to TRBD1 (5 bases). Germline CDR1 reads GTSNPN; CDR2 reads SVGIG (reference sequence). This CDR3 contains 12 residues. Trimming took off 3 bases at V and 4 bases at J, with 9 bases between the two ends. The CDR3 nucleotides are TGTGCCTGGAGCCAGGGCGGCTATGGCTACACCTTC. Its translation: CAWSQGGYGYTF.

Remarks on this clone: One end of the junction varies from germline; a read error may be responsible. The rearrangement joins TRBV30 to TRBJ2-7, with D maybe TRBD2 (6 bases). The V gene's germline CDR1 is GTSNPN and CDR2 SVGIG (reference sequence). This CDR3 contains 12 residues. The CDR3 region has the DNA TGTGCCTGGAGTCGGGGGTTCTACGCGCAGTACTTC. Amino acid sequence: CAWSRGFYAQYF.

This chain uses TRBV18 with TRBJ2-7, with 7 bases that match TRBD1. This CDR3 has 13 amino acids. Germline V CDR1 and CDR2: KGHSH, LQKENI. J gave up 5 bases and V 3 bases, and 4 bases lay outside the gene matches. Written as DNA, the CDR3 is TGTGCCAGCTCACCCAACAGGGGCCACGAGCAGTACTTC. Its translation: CASSPNRGHEQYF.

The chain combines TRBV19 with TRBJ1-2, with D tentatively TRBD1 (6 bases). The CDR3 runs to 17 residues. Per the germline V gene, CDR1 is LNHDA and CDR2 is SQIVND (reference sequence). The ends were cut back, 2 bases at V and 4 bases at J, with 20 bases in the middle. CDR3 in amino acids: CASSIRDTSRATYGYTF. CDR3 nucleotides: TGTGCCAGTAGTATACGGGACACCTCAAGGGCTACCTATGGCTACACCTTC.

V gene TRBV6-5 combines with J gene TRBJ2-7, with 8 positions matching TRBD2. Germline CDR1 and CDR2: MNHEY and SVGAGI. V shed 6 bases and J 7 bases; nucleotides not matched to a gene: 11. The CDR3 runs 14 residues. The CDR3 DNA reads as TGTGCCAGCAGGCCTAGCGGGTTCCGAGGGGAGCAGTACTTC. It encodes CASRPSGFRGEQYF.

The chain has TRBV7-7 and TRBJ2-5; possible D gene TRBD2, 5 bases. Trimming removed 0 bases at V and 0 bases at J, with 11 bases between. The CDR3 spans 16 residues. Per the germline V gene, CDR1 is SSHAT and CDR2 is FNYEAQ (reference sequence). CDR3 DNA sequence: TGTGCCAGCAGCTTAGCACGGCCGGGGTACCAAGAGACCCAGTACTTC. Its translation: CASSLARPGYQETQYF.

The chain joins TRBV7-2 to TRBJ1-5; no clear D. From germline, CDR1 is SGHTA and CDR2 FQGNSA. The V end lost 6 bases, the J end lost 9 bases, and 15 bases lay between the germline ends. The CDR3 consists of 13 residues. CDR3 amino acids: CASSRGPDRPQHF. CDR3 in DNA: TGTGCCAGCAGTCGGGGTCCCGATCGGCCCCAGCATTTT.

The chain carries TRBV18 and TRBJ1-1; D is unclear. The germline gives CDR1 KGHSH, CDR2 LQKENI. V was cut by 1 base and J by 4 bases, with 19 bases left in between. This CDR3 comprises 17 residues. DNA of the CDR3: TGTGCCAGCTCACCACAAAAGGCCCTCAGACGGGGCACTGAAGCTTTCTTT. Translated, it gives CASSPQKALRRGTEAFF.

DNA of the CDR3: TGCACCAGCAGCCAACTAGCCCTAAGCTCCTACAATGAGCAGTTCTTC. Translating gives CTSSQLALSSYNEQFF. V and J are TRBV1 and TRBJ2-1; the table's D call TRBD2 went unverified against the DNA. TRBV1 is flagged as a pseudogene. This CDR3 is built from 16 residues.

This chain connects TRBV23-1 to TRBJ2-7; D perhaps matches TRBD2 (6 bases). TRBV23-1 is noted as an ORF with a role that remains uncertain. The CDR3 sequence is 16 residues long. V shed 2 bases and J shed 4 bases, with 18 bases lying between them. CDR3 nucleotides: TGCGCCAGCAGTCAAGGGATGTGGCAGGGAGGTTACGAGCAGTACTTC. It is translated as CASSQGMWQGGYEQYF.

The rearrangement uses TRBV7-2 and TRBJ2-2; 10 nucleotides agree with TRBD2. In germline, CDR1 is SGHTA, CDR2 FQGNSA. The length of the CDR3 is 16 residues. Unmatched junction bases numbered 4, after V lost 5 bases and J lost 1 base. The CDR3 bases are TGTGCCAGCAGCCCTAGGACTAGCGGGAACACCGGGGAGCTGTTTTTT. This encodes CASSPRTSGNTGELFF.